Listed below are T cell receptor beta chains from one sample, sequenced in a study of cytomegalovirus exposure and HLA in healthy donors. The protocol was immunoSEQ multiplex PCR, while the TCRdb copy is restricted to in-frame clones and leaves out a portion. The table includes tens of thousands of clones, roughly 60% detected once. Specimen: PBMCs. These receptor sequences come from a human donor in good health. The CDR3 runs from the conserved cysteine through the conserved F or W.

TRBJ2-3,TRBV7-6,CASSLVGGQNTQYF
TRBJ2-2,TRBV1,CTSSPSRGGGNTGELFF
TRBJ2-2,TRBV5-5,CASSSGVTGELFF
TRBJ2-1,TRBV6-6,CASSLLAGGPNEQFF
TRBJ2-5,TRBV7-3,CASSASGTTQETQYF
TRBJ2-3,TRBV9,CASSAEGTGKGTDTQYF
TRBJ2-5,TRBV7-7,CASSRQLAGGLETQYF
TRBJ1-1,TRBV30,CAWMRGRGTEAFF
TRBJ1-1,TRBV4-1,CASRGQGYTEAFF
-,TRBV13,CASSLAGREQFF
TRBJ2-7,TRBV6-1,CASSELAYDRAREQYF
TRBJ2-7,TRBV6-4,CASRKAGASCEQYF
TRBJ1-3,TRBV5-1,CASSLQGGSGNTIYF
TRBJ1-1,TRBV7-8,CASSLELHTEAFF